A selection of T cell receptor beta chains follows, all from one sample in a study of blood T cells in healthy people across ages. TCRdb redid the calling of the 5' RACE reads with MiXCR, one entry per CDR3 protein. The profile shows approximately 790,000 distinct CDR3 sequences, roughly 60% of them singletons. Sequencing was done on a sample of blood. These receptors originate from a man aged 30-40 years in good health. Each CDR3 is given with its conserved first and last residue. A D gene is named only where the DNA matches it firmly. For some rows the clone size is stated as once, few or many, or as a class when expanded; others skip it.

v_gene: TRBV7-3; j_gene: TRBJ2-1; d_gene: -; abundance: -; CDR3aa: CASGGTNNEQFF; CDR3nt: TGTGCCAGCGGGGGGACCAACAATGAGCAGTTCTTC
v_gene: TRBV5-1; j_gene: TRBJ1-2; d_gene: TRBD1; abundance: once; CDR3aa: CASSSRQGASSGYTF; CDR3nt: TGCGCCAGCAGCTCCCGACAGGGGGCGAGTAGTGGCTACACCTTC
v_gene: TRBV29-1; j_gene: TRBJ2-3; d_gene: -; abundance: -; CDR3aa: CSGGTDTQYF; CDR3nt: TGCAGCGGGGGCACAGATACGCAGTATTTT
v_gene: TRBV11-1; j_gene: TRBJ2-1; d_gene: TRBD2; abundance: -; CDR3aa: CASSLVRRGGGEQFF; CDR3nt: TGTGCCAGCAGCTTAGTAAGACGGGGGGGCGGTGAGCAGTTCTTC
v_gene: TRBV4-3; j_gene: TRBJ1-6; d_gene: -; abundance: -; CDR3aa: CASSHHRDGYNSPLHF; CDR3nt: TGCGCCAGCAGCCACCATCGGGACGGATATAATTCACCCCTCCACTTT
v_gene: TRBV15; j_gene: TRBJ2-3; d_gene: -; abundance: few; CDR3aa: CATSRGTSTDTQYF; CDR3nt: TGTGCCACCAGCAGGGGGACTAGCACAGATACGCAGTATTTT
v_gene: TRBV20-1; j_gene: TRBJ1-1; d_gene: -; abundance: -; CDR3aa: CSAGSEAFF; CDR3nt: TGCAGTGCGGGATCCGAAGCTTTCTTT
v_gene: TRBV10-3; j_gene: TRBJ2-1; d_gene: TRBD2; abundance: -; CDR3aa: CAISDEGLPQAFGEQFF; CDR3nt: TGTGCCATCAGTGACGAGGGACTACCACAAGCCTTCGGTGAGCAGTTCTTC
v_gene: TRBV4-3; j_gene: TRBJ2-5; d_gene: -; abundance: -; CDR3aa: CASSQDRGPWGETQYF; CDR3nt: TGCGCCAGCAGCCAAGATCGCGGACCCTGGGGGGAGACCCAGTACTTC
v_gene: TRBV20-1; j_gene: TRBJ2-5; d_gene: -; abundance: few; CDR3aa: CSAIEASETQYF; CDR3nt: TGCAGTGCTATAGAGGCATCGGAGACCCAGTACTTC
v_gene: TRBV15; j_gene: TRBJ1-6; d_gene: -; abundance: -; CDR3aa: CATSPQRVYNSPLHF; CDR3nt: TGTGCCACCAGCCCTCAGAGAGTTTATAATTCACCCCTCCACTTT